A selection of T cell receptor beta chains follows, all from one sample in a study of Graves' ophthalmopathy and Graves' hyperthyroidism. TCRdb reanalysed the multiplex PCR reads using MiXCR and keeps one entry per CDR3 protein. The sample records hundreds of thousands of distinct CDR3 sequences, over 40% being singletons. The material sequenced was peripheral blood. These receptors came from an adult man with Graves' ophthalmopathy. CDR3s include the opening cysteine and the closing phenylalanine or tryptophan. The order of the fields is V gene, J gene, clone size, D gene, CDR3 protein, CDR3 DNA. A D gene is named only where the DNA matches it firmly. Clone sizes are given selectively: once, few, many, or a class where the clone is expanded.

V: TRBV5-1
J: TRBJ2-5
size: .
D: TRBD1
CDR3: CASSPVSTGAQETQYF
DNA: TGCGCCAGCAGCCCCGTTTCGACAGGGGCACAAGAGACCCAGTACTTC

V: TRBV5-1
J: TRBJ1-2
size: .
D: .
CDR3: CASSLQGRDGYTF
DNA: TGCGCCAGCAGCTTACAGGGTAGAGATGGCTACACCTTC

V: TRBV7-3
J: TRBJ2-7
size: .
D: TRBD1
CDR3: CASSRGWTGSSYEQYF
DNA: TGTGCCAGCAGCCGAGGATGGACAGGGAGCTCCTACGAGCAGTACTTC

V: TRBV2
J: TRBJ2-7
size: many
D: .
CDR3: CASLGTREQYF
DNA: TGTGCCAGCCTAGGGACCCGCGAGCAGTACTTC

V: TRBV20-1
J: TRBJ1-1
size: many
D: .
CDR3: CSARGAGVEVF
DNA: TGCAGTGCTAGAGGTGCAGGGGTCGAGGTTTTT

V: TRBV5-1
J: TRBJ2-7
size: many
D: TRBD2
CDR3: CASSQREGLNEQYF
DNA: TGCGCCAGCAGCCAGCGGGAGGGCCTAAACGAGCAGTACTTC

V: TRBV7-2
J: TRBJ1-4
size: .
D: .
CDR3: CASSQETKWAATNEKLFF
DNA: TGCGCCAGCAGCCAAGAAACGAAGTGGGCCGCAACTAATGAAAAACTGTTTTTT

V: TRBV7-2
J: TRBJ1-2
size: .
D: .
CDR3: CASRTSGGAEYGYTF
DNA: TGTGCCAGCAGGACTAGCGGGGGGGCGGAATATGGCTACACCTTC

V: TRBV6-1
J: TRBJ2-7
size: many
D: TRBD2
CDR3: CASKGLAGRYEQYF
DNA: TGTGCCAGCAAAGGACTAGCGGGAAGGTACGAGCAGTACTTC

V: TRBV6-4
J: TRBJ2-1
size: .
D: TRBD2
CDR3: CASSDTSGDSSYNEQFF
DNA: TGTGCCAGCAGTGACACTAGCGGGGATAGCTCCTACAATGAGCAGTTCTTC

V: TRBV20-1
J: TRBJ2-5
size: .
D: .
CDR3: CSARPPALETQYF
DNA: TGCAGTGCTAGACCCCCGGCCCTAGAGACCCAGTACTTC

V: TRBV10-3
J: TRBJ1-1
size: .
D: .
CDR3: CAISDTEAFF
DNA: TGTGCCATCAGTGACACTGAAGCTTTCTTT

V: TRBV7-2
J: TRBJ2-7
size: many
D: .
CDR3: CASSLGQAAFYEQYF
DNA: TGTGCCAGCAGCTTAGGTCAAGCCGCGTTTTACGAGCAGTACTTC

V: TRBV15
J: TRBJ2-5
size: .
D: .
CDR3: CATSTQTVQETQYF
DNA: TGTGCCACCAGCACTCAGACAGTCCAAGAGACCCAGTACTTC

V: TRBV7-2
J: TRBJ2-5
size: many
D: TRBD2
CDR3: CASSYNPGLPQETQYF
DNA: TGTGCCAGCAGCTACAACCCGGGACTACCACAAGAGACCCAGTACTTC

V: TRBV19
J: TRBJ1-1
size: many
D: .
CDR3: CASSTPGQPNTEAFF
DNA: TGTGCCAGTAGTACACCGGGACAACCGAACACTGAAGCTTTCTTT